This TCR beta chain is from a study of PD-L1 blockade in urothelial cancer. Study-wide background: Atezolizumab therapy began for patients at some point between 2014 and 2016, dosed at 1,200 mg intravenously every 3 weeks. Twenty-five of 29 patients were men who had bladder-origin urothelial cancer. Patients' histories included 0 to 3 prior chemotherapy regimens. It was at 3 weeks (second dose) and 6 weeks after treatment start that blood was analyzed.

This clone appeared a single time. The sample's time point: peripheral blood 6 weeks after treatment start. The CDR3 runs 14 residues. Trimming shortened V by 2 bases and J by 0 bases, and 8 bases separated the two germline ends. The germline V gene has CDR1 MNHEY and CDR2 SMNVEV (reference sequence). Assay used: immunoSEQ multiplex PCR; TCRdb lists only in-frame clones, some missing. The table records around 50,000 clones, about 85% of them present only once. This specimen was PBMCs, taken around atezolizumab (anti-PD-L1) treatment. The V call is TRBV27, the J call TRBJ2-7, with D hard to call. The clonotype was recovered from a man aged 45-65 years with urothelial cancer. The chain's CDR3 is CASSLNPSSYEQYF. The CDR3 DNA follows: TGTGCCAGCAGTTTAAATCCCAGCTCCTACGAGCAGTACTTC.